The 9 T cell receptor beta chains listed next were all sequenced from one sample in a study of early T cells in non-severe SARS-CoV-2 infection. One entry per CDR3 protein, called by TCRdb with MiXCR from the 5' RACE reads. The sample has 65,000 to 80,000 distinct CDR3 sequences; over 10% are singletons. The specimen sequenced was whole blood. The receptors were sampled from an adult who was a healthcare worker with PCR-confirmed SARS-CoV-2 infection or an uninfected control (not recorded which).

A few counts support this clonotype. As DNA, the CDR3 is TGTGCCAGCAGACGACAGGGGGAAAACATTCAGTACTTC. This sequence encodes CASRRQGENIQYF. The chain couples TRBV28 to TRBJ2-4, with 9 bases aligning to TRBD1. With V trimmed by 6 bases and J by 5 bases, 2 bases remained unmatched. In germline, CDR1 is MDHEN, CDR2 SYDVKM. CDR3 size: 13 residues.

This chain uses TRBV28 with TRBJ2-5, with D tentatively TRBD1 (5 bases). V lost 5 bases to trimming and J lost 4 bases, with 11 bases between them. The CDR3 runs 13 residues. Germline CDR1 MDHEN, CDR2 SYDVKM. CDR3: CASSPTVGETQYF. For the CDR3, the DNA is TGTGCCAGCAGTCCGACAGTAGGAGAGACCCAGTACTTC.

This clonotype has at least ten counts. The chain has TRBV9 and TRBJ2-7, with TRBD1 as a possible D gene (6 bases). There are 15 residues in the CDR3. Per germline, CDR1 SGDLS and CDR2 YYNGEE. Trimming removed 0 bases at V and 0 bases at J, with 10 bases between. In DNA, the CDR3 is TGTGCCAGCAGCGTAGGAGGGGGTTTCTCCTACGAGCAGTACTTC. This encodes CASSVGGGFSYEQYF. The full variable domain, in which reference TRBV9 and TRBJ2-7 provide the parts outside the CDR3, is DSGVTQTPKHLITATGQRVTLRCSPRSGDLSVYWYQQSLDQGLQFLIQYYNGEERAKGNILERFSAQQFPDLHSELNLSSLELGDSALYFCASSVGGGFSYEQYFGPGTRLTVT.

This clonotype has just a few counts. DNA for the CDR3: TGTGCCAGCAGTTTAGGGATGGCAAATTCACCCCTCCACTTT. It specifies CASSLGMANSPLHF. J is TRBJ1-6 and V is TRBV12-3 or TRBV12-4, with D unresolved. V lost 1 base and J lost 7, with 8 bases in between. CDR3 length equals 14 residues.

J is TRBJ2-1 and V is TRBV2; tentative D call: TRBD2 (5 bases). Trimming pared 7 bases from V and 6 bases from J, leaving 13 bases between. The CDR3 loop spans 13 amino acids. Germline CDR1 SNHLY, CDR2 FYNNEI. The CDR3 loop is CASKADSSNEQFF. The CDR3 coding sequence is TGTGCCAGCAAGGCGGACTCTAGCAATGAGCAGTTCTTC.

The chain links TRBV7-2 to TRBJ2-1; D assignment may be TRBD1 or TRBD2 (5 bases each). Trimming took off 5 bases at V and 9 bases at J, with 8 bases between the two ends. Germline CDR1 SGHTA, CDR2 FQGNSA. CDR3 size: 11 residues. The CDR3 region is CASSPGTEQFF. The CDR3 DNA is TGTGCCAGCAGCCCAGGGACTGAGCAGTTCTTC.

Worth noting for this clonotype: At one of its ends the junction is not consistent with the germline gene, which may arise from a read error. This sequence joins TRBV11-2 and TRBJ2-3; 10 bases fit TRBD1. The germline V gene has CDR1 SGHAT and CDR2 FQNNGV. The CDR3 runs to 14 residues. The CDR3 nucleotides are TGTGCCAGCAGCCGGGGACAGGGGACAGATACGCAGTGTTTT. The encoded protein is CASSRGQGTDTQCF. Variable domain in full (rest from reference TRBV11-2 and TRBJ2-3): EAGVAQSPRYKIIEKRQSVAFWCNPISGHATLYWYQQILGQGPKLLIQFQNNGVVDDSQLPKDRFSAERLKGVDSTLKIQPAKLEDSAVYLCASSRGQGTDTQCFGPGTRLTVL.

In the case of this clonotype: This sequence may be a read error, since a much larger clone differs from it by one base. No conserved phenylalanine or tryptophan ends this CDR3, so it is likely a read error. This chain joins TRBV11-1 and TRBJ2-7, with 7 bases that match TRBD1. Per germline, CDR1 SGHAT and CDR2 FQDESV (reference sequence). V shed 5 bases and J 2 bases; nucleotides not matched to a gene: 3. The CDR3 has 13 residues. CDR3 loop: CASSRDRPYEQYL. The CDR3 DNA sequence: TGTGCCAGCAGCCGGGACAGACCCTACGAGCAGTACCTC.

The sample holds many counts of this clonotype. V and J are TRBV6-2 or TRBV6-3 and TRBJ2-1; the D is unclear. Trimming removed 5 bases at V and 2 bases at J, with 10 bases between. There are 14 residues in the CDR3. Germline loops: CDR1 MNHEY, CDR2 SVGEGT. CDR3 DNA sequence: TGTGCCAGCAGTCCAAGATTCACCTACAATGAGCAGTTCTTC. Encoded protein: CASSPRFTYNEQFF.